This is a list of T cell receptor beta chains from one sample in a study of cytomegalovirus exposure and HLA in healthy donors. Libraries were prepared by immunoSEQ multiplex PCR; TCRdb keeps only in-frame clonotypes and omits some of them. Recorded for this sample: around 78,000 clones. Sample: PBMCs. The receptors come from a man aged 18 to 29 in good health and CMV-seropositive. CDR3s include the opening cysteine and the closing phenylalanine or tryptophan. D genes are given only for firm matches.

d_call: -
j_call: TRBJ1-1
v_call: TRBV10-3
cdr3_nt: TGTGCCATCAGTGGGATACAGGCTGTAACCGAAGCTTTCTTT
cdr3_aa: CAISGIQAVTEAFF

d_call: -
j_call: TRBJ1-2
v_call: TRBV6-5
cdr3_nt: TGTGCCAGCAGCCCCCAGGGCAGGACCATCTATGGCTACACCTTC
cdr3_aa: CASSPQGRTIYGYTF

d_call: -
j_call: TRBJ1-4
v_call: TRBV11-1
cdr3_nt: TGTGCCGGCAGCCTAGACAGTTTAAATGAAAAACTGTTTTTT
cdr3_aa: CAGSLDSLNEKLFF

d_call: -
j_call: TRBJ2-3
v_call: TRBV9
cdr3_nt: TGTGCCAGCAGCGTTATAGCCCACGGGGGTTCGACAGATACGCAGTATTTT
cdr3_aa: CASSVIAHGGSTDTQYF

d_call: TRBD1
j_call: TRBJ1-1
v_call: TRBV11-1
cdr3_nt: TGTGCCAGCAGGGAACCGGGACAGGGACCGATTTACACTGAAGCTTTCTTT
cdr3_aa: CASREPGQGPIYTEAFF

d_call: -
j_call: TRBJ2-7
v_call: TRBV6-1
cdr3_nt: TGTGCCAGCAGTGAGGTCAGGGACTACGAGCAGTACTTC
cdr3_aa: CASSEVRDYEQYF

d_call: -
j_call: TRBJ1-1
v_call: TRBV19
cdr3_nt: TGTGCCAGTAGTATAGTCGGCCTACCATGGAGGAACACTGAAGCTTTCTTT
cdr3_aa: CASSIVGLPWRNTEAFF

d_call: -
j_call: TRBJ1-2
v_call: TRBV2
cdr3_nt: TGTGCCAGCAGTGAAAGTGTATCAGGGGATGGCTACACCTTC
cdr3_aa: CASSESVSGDGYTF

d_call: TRBD1
j_call: TRBJ1-2
v_call: TRBV7-2
cdr3_nt: TGTGCCAGCAGCTTAAGGGGACAGGGGGCGCGGGGCTACACCTTC
cdr3_aa: CASSLRGQGARGYTF

d_call: -
j_call: TRBJ2-7
v_call: TRBV30
cdr3_nt: TGTGCCTGGAGCCCACGCTTACGGACAGACCACGAGCAGTACTTC
cdr3_aa: CAWSPRLRTDHEQYF

d_call: TRBD1
j_call: TRBJ1-4
v_call: TRBV2
cdr3_nt: TGTGCCAGCAGCCGACGGACAGGGACTAATGAAAAACTGTTTTTT
cdr3_aa: CASSRRTGTNEKLFF

d_call: -
j_call: TRBJ2-3
v_call: TRBV5-6
cdr3_nt: TGTGCCAGCATTCGGCGGGCAGCAGATACGCAGTATTTT
cdr3_aa: CASIRRAADTQYF

d_call: TRBD1
j_call: TRBJ2-7
v_call: TRBV27
cdr3_nt: TGTGCCAGCAGTTTAGCGGGGACAGGGAGCTCCTACGAGCAGTACTTC
cdr3_aa: CASSLAGTGSSYEQYF